The 22 T cell receptor beta chains given below trace back to one sample, sequenced in a study of blood T cell repertoires in COVID-19. The protocol was immunoSEQ multiplex PCR, while the TCRdb copy is restricted to in-frame clones and leaves out a portion. This sample yields 330,000 or so clones, of which over 80% are seen a single time; less than 5.5% belongs to the top ten. The sequenced sample consisted of PBMCs or T cells enriched from blood (not recorded which). The origin of the receptors is a man aged 25-45 years who had recovered from COVID-19.

This clone has only one observation. The chain carries TRBV13 and TRBJ2-7, with D maybe TRBD1 (6 bases). The CDR3 contains 12 residues. Germline values: CDR1 PRHDT, CDR2 FYEKMQ (reference sequence). With 5 bases removed from V and 7 bases from J, the gap between germline ends came to 12 bases. The CDR3 sequence: CASSPGAGEQYF. The CDR3 DNA sequence: TGTGCCAGCAGCCCAGGGGCAGGGGAGCAGTACTTC.

A few counts support this clone. This chain joins TRBV14 and TRBJ2-7; no clear D. The V end was cut by 0 bases, the J end by 8 bases, with 8 bases between. This CDR3 is 12 amino acids long. Germline V gene data show CDR1 as SGHDN and CDR2 as FVKESK. The CDR3 DNA sequence: TGTGCCAGCAGCCAAGATTTCGCGAAGCAGTACTTC. It is translated as CASSQDFAKQYF. The variable domain in full, completed from reference TRBV14 and TRBJ2-7, reads EAGVTQFPSHSVIEKGQTVTLRCDPISGHDNLYWYRRVMGKEIKFLLHFVKESKQDESGMPNNRFLAERTGGTYSTLKVQPAELEDSGVYFCASSQDFAKQYFGPGTRLTVT.

The V gene is TRBV4-1, the J gene TRBJ1-5; 9 bases match TRBD1. The CDR3 totals 14 residues. The ends lost 4 bases at V and 6 bases at J; junction bases unmatched: 4. Germline V gene lookup returns CDR1 MGHRA and CDR2 YSYEKL. CDR3 sequence reads: CASSLQGAGQPQHF. CDR3 nucleotide sequence: TGCGCCAGCAGCCTACAGGGGGCTGGTCAGCCCCAGCATTTT.

The chain is built from TRBV18 and TRBJ2-5; 9 bases fit TRBD2. Trimming cost V 4 bases and J 2 bases; bases outside gene matches: 8. The CDR3 extends over 16 amino acids. In germline, CDR1 is KGHSH, CDR2 LQKENI. The CDR3, as DNA: TGTGCCAGCTCACAACAACTAGCGGGTATTCAAGAGACCCAGTACTTC. This gives the protein CASSQQLAGIQETQYF.

This chain uses TRBV2 with TRBJ2-7, with 7 bases aligning to TRBD1. Losses at the gene ends were 7 bases for V and 5 bases for J; bases not matched to a gene: 8. This CDR3 spans 13 amino acids. CDR1 and CDR2 from the germline V gene are SNHLY and FYNNEI. The chain's CDR3 is CASKARGYNEQYF. The DNA of the CDR3 is TGTGCCAGCAAGGCCAGGGGGTATAACGAGCAGTACTTC.

This clone was seen only once. The rearrangement links TRBV4-2 to TRBJ1-5; D possibly corresponds to TRBD1 (6 bases). The germline V gene encodes CDR1 LGHNA and CDR2 YNFKEQ. V dropped 1 base and J dropped 2 bases, with 6 bases sitting between them. The CDR3 is 14 residues long. The CDR3 DNA reads TGTGCCAGCAGCCAAGCAGGGGGCAATCAGCCCCAGCATTTT. Its translation is CASSQAGGNQPQHF.

The V call is TRBV4-2, the J call TRBJ2-1; a weak D match, TRBD1 (6 bases). Trimming stripped 1 base from V and 0 bases from J, with 13 bases between. This CDR3 contains 17 residues. In germline, CDR1 is LGHNA, CDR2 YNFKEQ. CDR3 nucleotides: TGTGCCAGCAGCCAAGGGGGGCCAGGGAGCTCCTACAATGAGCAGTTCTTC. Translation gives CASSQGGPGSSYNEQFF.

The chain is built from TRBV6-5 and TRBJ2-7, with 7 positions matching TRBD1. The CDR3 has 12 amino acids. CDR1 and CDR2 from the germline V gene are MNHEY and SVGAGI. Unmatched junction bases numbered 1, after V lost 4 bases and J lost 4 bases. This chain's CDR3 is CASSSRGYEQYF. CDR3 nucleotide sequence: TGTGCCAGCAGTTCCAGGGGGTACGAGCAGTACTTC.

V and J are TRBV15 and TRBJ2-7; TRBD1 agrees at 9 bases. The CDR3 consists of 15 residues. Germline V CDR1 and CDR2: LNHNV, YYDKDF (reference sequence). The junction had 10 bases not matched to a gene; V was cut back by 5 bases and J by 5 bases. CDR3 protein: CATSAGQGTLHEQYF. Here the CDR3 DNA reads TGTGCCACCAGCGCCGGACAGGGGACCCTGCACGAGCAGTACTTC.

This rearrangement joins TRBV7-9 to TRBJ2-7; 9 bases align to TRBD2. Trimming took 5 bases from V and 2 from J; bases not matched to a gene: 10. The germline V gene encodes CDR1 SEHNR and CDR2 FQNEAQ (reference sequence). This CDR3 comprises 16 residues. CDR3 DNA: TGTGCCAGCAGCCCGGGACTAGCTTTATCCCCCTACGAGCAGTACTTC. This gives the protein CASSPGLALSPYEQYF.

The V and J genes are TRBV27 and TRBJ2-1; 8 bases are shared with TRBD2. Germline V gene data show CDR1 as MNHEY and CDR2 as SMNVEV (reference sequence). The CDR3 length is 17 residues. V lost 5 bases, J lost 3 bases, and 12 bases stayed unmatched. CDR3 amino acids: CASSLPEAGEDYNEQFF. CDR3 nucleotides: TGTGCCAGCAGTCTCCCGGAAGCGGGGGAGGACTACAATGAGCAGTTCTTC.

This chain connects TRBV7-2 to TRBJ2-7; 8 bases line up with TRBD2. Germline loops: CDR1 SGHTA, CDR2 FQGNSA. V dropped 11 bases and J dropped 2; count of bases not matched to a gene: 5. The CDR3 is 12 amino acids. In DNA form, the CDR3 reads TGTGCCGCACAGCGGGGGACCTACGAGCAGTACTTC. This gives the protein CAAQRGTYEQYF. The variable domain in full, with the rest retrieved from reference TRBV7-2 and TRBJ2-7, is GAGVSQSPSNKVTEKGKDVELRCDPISGHTALYWYRQSLGQGLEFLIYFQGNSAPDKSGLPSDRFSAERTGGSVSTLTIQRTQQEDSAVYLCAAQRGTYEQYFGPGTRLTVT.

The chain joins TRBV24-1 to TRBJ2-7; 8 nucleotides align to TRBD1. Germline trimming cut 1 base from V and 5 bases from J; bases unmatched to any gene: 6. CDR3 length: 15 amino acids. Germline V gene sequence: CDR1 KGHDR, CDR2 SFDVKD. The CDR3 sequence: CATSDFGQGINEQYF. For the CDR3, the DNA is TGTGCCACCAGTGATTTCGGACAGGGAATCAACGAGCAGTACTTC.

The chain recombines TRBV18 with TRBJ1-5; no firm D call. V was cut by 3 bases and J by 9 bases, with 12 bases left in between. The CDR3 contains 13 residues. Germline assignment: CDR1 KGHSH and CDR2 LQKENI. CDR3: CASSPGDFRPQHF. The CDR3 DNA follows: TGTGCCAGCTCACCCGGGGATTTTCGGCCCCAGCATTTT.

This rearrangement joins TRBV18 to TRBJ2-1, with 11 positions matching TRBD1. Trimming cost V 3 bases and J 6 bases; bases outside gene matches: 7. This CDR3 has 16 amino acids. CDR1 is KGHSH and CDR2 is LQKENI in the germline V gene. DNA of the CDR3: TGTGCCAGCTCACCGACCGGGACAGGGGGTCGCAATGAGCAGTTCTTC. Its translation: CASSPTGTGGRNEQFF.

V usage is TRBV10-3 and J usage is TRBJ2-6, with D perhaps matching TRBD2 (5 bases). The V end lost 7 bases, the J end lost 1 base, and 8 bases lay between the germline ends. The CDR3 is made up of 14 amino acids. In germline, CDR1 is ENHRY, CDR2 SYGVKD. CDR3: CAINTGSGANVLTF. The CDR3 DNA reads TGTGCCATCAATACGGGGTCTGGGGCCAACGTCCTGACTTTC.

The J gene is TRBJ2-3, the V gene TRBV5-4, with TRBD2 matching 7 bases. This CDR3 comprises 16 residues. The V and J ends lost 4 bases and 0 bases, in that order; junction bases with no gene match: 8. From germline, CDR1 is SGHNT and CDR2 YYREEE (reference sequence). CDR3 protein: CASSRLSGESTDTQYF. In DNA, the CDR3 is TGTGCCAGCAGCCGACTGAGCGGGGAGAGCACAGATACGCAGTATTTT.

V and J are TRBV9 and TRBJ1-6; no clear D gene. The CDR3 totals 14 residues. V was shortened by 0 bases and J by 7 bases, with 8 bases between the two germline ends. Germline loops: CDR1 SGDLS, CDR2 YYNGEE. CDR3: CASSVGSVNSPLHF. For the CDR3, the DNA is TGTGCCAGCAGCGTAGGGTCAGTAAATTCACCCCTCCACTTT.

This CDR3 is CASSLSGARTGANSPLHF. DNA of the CDR3: TGCGCCAGCAGCTTGTCGGGCGCACGGACAGGGGCCAACTCACCCCTCCACTTT. The chain links TRBV5-1 to TRBJ1-6, with 9 bases matching TRBD1. Germline CDR1 SGHRS, CDR2 YFSETQ. The CDR3 is 18 amino acids. The trim removed 1 base at V and 10 bases at J, leaving 15 bases unmatched.

The rearrangement joins TRBV4-2 to TRBJ2-7, with TRBD2 matching 10 bases. This CDR3 has 19 residues. With V trimmed by 0 bases and J by 2 bases, 13 bases remained unmatched. Germline V CDR1 and CDR2: LGHNA, YNFKEQ. CDR3 residues: CASSQDQRTSGTETYEQYF. CDR3 DNA: TGTGCCAGCAGCCAAGATCAGAGGACTAGCGGAACAGAGACCTACGAGCAGTACTTC.

The chain links TRBV6-5 to TRBJ1-6, with 10 bases fitting TRBD1. CDR3 length: 15 amino acids. Per germline, CDR1 MNHEY and CDR2 SVGAGI. With V trimmed by 5 bases and J by 10 bases, 8 bases remained unmatched. The CDR3 is CASSITGTGESPLHF. Here the CDR3 DNA reads TGTGCCAGCAGTATTACCGGGACAGGGGAGTCACCCCTCCACTTT.

V gene TRBV5-4 combines with J gene TRBJ2-1; TRBD2 agrees at 7 bases. The germline gives CDR1 SGHNT, CDR2 YYREEE (reference sequence). The CDR3 spans 15 residues. Trimming removed 4 bases from V and 0 bases from J; junction bases left unmatched: 4. The CDR3 DNA reads as TGTGCCAGCAGCGCCGGGAGGAGCTCCTACAATGAGCAGTTCTTC. Translated, it gives CASSAGRSSYNEQFF.